This T cell receptor delta chain was captured in a study of delta chains in infants with herpesvirus infections (dated by TCRdb to about 2023). About the full investigation: To characterize gammadelta T cell responses to primary cytomegalovirus (CMV) infection, researchers prospectively followed a birth cohort of Ugandan infants starting at birth. A public fetal Vdelta1/Vgamma8 gammadelta TCR clonotype was searched for in infants infected with CMV after birth. Using PBMC, gammadelta TCRs were sequenced for approximately 17 CMV-infected infants, one of whom was congenitally infected, and for 7 or 8 CMV-uninfected infants who had enough sample available. By approximate age, the infant blood samples fell into groups of 1.5, 4, 8 and 12 months. Previously published Belgian fetal and cord blood gammadelta TCR data were added only for comparison and were not generated in this cohort. Overall results and qualifications from the work: In CMV-uninfected infants, the public clonotype might still be present but below the detection limit. Within Vdelta1 cells, the frequency of the public clonotype appeared to be inversely correlated with age at infection and to decay rapidly, seemingly not persisting past roughly two months. The public clonotype was found only at the first time point after infection and was absent in uninfected infants and in those infected after 120 days. Of 18 CMV-infected infants, several carried the public Vdelta1 clonotype: the congenitally infected infant plus three who were infected postnatally before 120 days of age. The authors noted a small sample size and no race- or environment-matched controls, since nearly all Ugandans acquire CMV before adulthood.

Libraries were constructed by RT-PCR. To generate TCR cDNA, RNA from PBMC was reverse transcribed using SuperScript II together with primers specific for the gamma chain and the delta chain. After purification with AMPure XP beads, the cDNA was amplified and indexed with Illumina adapters using the Nextera XT Index Kit. Sequencing of the gammadelta TCR libraries was done on an Illumina MiSeq using a V2 300-cycle kit. As for how the authors treated the data: Using MiXCR v2.1.12, CDR3 sequences were assembled, and reads were mapped onto D, J and V genes obtained from GenBank. VDJtools v1.2.1 was used to carry out repertoire analyses of the CDR3 clonotypes. TCRdb called clones from the public reads with CATT, and repeated DNA sequences were later combined into one row. V and J calls and clone size were set by TCRdb, not the authors. The sample table holds fewer than 1,500 delta-chain clones, of which roughly a third were seen once. The top ten clones comprise 20% to 25% of the sample.

Trimming removed 0 bases from V and 0 bases from J; the gene matches leave 20 bases unexplained. From the germline V gene, CDR1 is TSWWSYY and CDR2 is QGS. The CDR3 holds 23 amino acids from the cysteine to the phenylalanine. The DNA shown is the 69-base CDR3, in frame from base 1. In Kampala, Uganda, pregnant women receiving prenatal care were recruited and their infants were enrolled, and documentation of maternal HIV status was required. Home visits to families took place weekly, and collection of infant clinical information, oral swabs and peripheral blood began at 6 weeks of age and was repeated every 4 months after that. Blood was drawn into heparin tubes, and PBMC were isolated via Ficoll-Paque density gradient centrifugation and then cryopreserved. In its sample, this clone comes out as medium-sized (0.01 to 0.1%). No antigen is known for it. The sample holds no much larger clone one base away, and base qualities are not on file.

This sequence originates from a human donor who was a Ugandan infant, either HIV-exposed or HIV-unexposed (not recorded which). The rearrangement combines TRDV1 with TRDJ1; 12 central bases correspond to TRDD3. The sample here was peripheral blood, taken at time point 2 of longitudinal follow-up. The base sequence is TGTGCTCTTGGGGAACTGTCTTCCTCTAACTGGGGGATACAAGATTCGTACACCGATAAACTCATCTTT. It specifies CALGELSSSNWGIQDSYTDKLIF.